This T cell receptor beta chain stems from a study of T cell responses to AZD1222 COVID-19 vaccine. This table comes from immunoSEQ multiplex PCR, and its TCRdb copy is limited to in-frame clones, with some not included. The sample has about 140,000 clones, about nine tenths seen once. Broader study findings: Scientists sampled the repertoires only once the peak T cell response had passed.

Germline V gene sequence: CDR1 SGHRS, CDR2 YFSETQ. The trim removed 4 bases at V and 2 bases at J, leaving 6 bases unmatched. The CDR3 runs to 17 residues. Concerning this clone itself: The antigen is not known.

The rearrangement joins TRBV5-1 to TRBJ1-4; 12 bases match TRBD1. The sequence derives from an adult in good health. The source was peripheral blood, collected on day 0 of AZD1222 vaccination. The CDR3 DNA is TGCGCCAGCAGCCCGGGACAGGGGGCATGGACTAATGAAAAACTGTTTTTT. Protein sequence: CASSPGQGAWTNEKLFF.